These 5 T cell receptor beta chains were all obtained from the same sample, sequenced in a study of OX40 agonist ivuxolimab in advanced cancers. Data came from immunoSEQ multiplex PCR; TCRdb stores just in-frame clones and leaves some out. Among 40,000 or so clones, 92% were seen once, and the ten largest hold about 20%. Sequencing was performed on CD4+ or CD8+ T cells sorted from blood, taken in a trial of the OX40 agonist ivuxolimab. The receptors come from an adult with an advanced solid tumor such as melanoma, head and neck, liver or kidney cancer.

This rearrangement joins TRBV4-1 to TRBJ2-7; 8 positions match TRBD2. Trimming took 0 bases from V and 4 from J; bases not matched to a gene: 14. The germline V gene has CDR1 MGHRA and CDR2 YSYEKL. This CDR3 contains 18 residues. The CDR3 sequence is CASSQEGLAVAGSYEQYF. In DNA, the CDR3 is TGCGCCAGCAGCCAAGAAGGTTTAGCGGTAGCGGGATCTTACGAGCAGTACTTC.

V gene TRBV4-3 combines with J gene TRBJ1-1; D is unresolved. Deletions cut 1 base from V and 3 bases from J, with 9 bases between. The CDR3 is 14 amino acids. Germline-derived CDR1 and CDR2 are LGHNA and YSLEER. As DNA, the CDR3 is TGCGCCAGCAGCCAAGCATACTCTTACACTGAAGCTTTCTTT. As protein: CASSQAYSYTEAFF.

The rearrangement joins TRBV2 to TRBJ2-1; 8 nucleotides align to TRBD2. The length of the CDR3 is 16 residues. The trim removed 7 bases at V and 9 bases at J, leaving 17 bases unmatched. Germline lookup yields CDR1 SNHLY and CDR2 FYNNEI. CDR3 sequence (DNA): TGTGCCAGCACTTTATTTAGCGGGACAAAACGGATTGAGCAGTTCTTC. Translating it yields CASTLFSGTKRIEQFF.

This clone was counted once. The gene calls are TRBV7-9 and TRBJ2-7; D is unresolved. This CDR3 region has 12 residues. Trimming shortened V by 11 bases and J by 1 base, and 12 bases separated the two germline ends. Germline V gene sequence: CDR1 SEHNR, CDR2 FQNEAQ (reference sequence). This chain's CDR3 is CAGQDGSYEQYF. CDR3 coding DNA: TGTGCCGGGCAGGACGGATCCTACGAGCAGTACTTC.

The chain is built from TRBV18 and TRBJ2-1, with D maybe TRBD2 (5 bases). The CDR3 runs to 14 residues. Trimming removed 0 bases from V and 2 bases from J, with 5 bases in between. Germline assignment: CDR1 KGHSH and CDR2 LQKENI. DNA of the CDR3: TGTGCCAGCTCACCACCGGGAGCCTACAATGAGCAGTTCTTC. Translated: CASSPPGAYNEQFF.